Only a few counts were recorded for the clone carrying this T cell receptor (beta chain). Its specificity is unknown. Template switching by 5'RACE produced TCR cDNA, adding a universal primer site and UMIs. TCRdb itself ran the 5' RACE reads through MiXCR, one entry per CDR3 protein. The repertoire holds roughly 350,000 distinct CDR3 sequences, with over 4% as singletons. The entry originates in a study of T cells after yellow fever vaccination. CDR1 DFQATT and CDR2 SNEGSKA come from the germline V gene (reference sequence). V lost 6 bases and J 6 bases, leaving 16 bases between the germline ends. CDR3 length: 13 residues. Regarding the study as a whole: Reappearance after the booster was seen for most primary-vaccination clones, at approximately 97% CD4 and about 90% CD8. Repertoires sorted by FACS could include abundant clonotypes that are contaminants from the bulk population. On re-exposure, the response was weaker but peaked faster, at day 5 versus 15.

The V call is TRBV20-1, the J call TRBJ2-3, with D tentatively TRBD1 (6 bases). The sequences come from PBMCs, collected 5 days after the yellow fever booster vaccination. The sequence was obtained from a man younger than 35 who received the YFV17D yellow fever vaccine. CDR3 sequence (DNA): TGCAGTGCACCCGTCCAGGGGTGGGATACGCAGTATTTT. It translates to CSAPVQGWDTQYF.